Reported below is one T cell receptor beta chain. V gave up 5 bases and J gave up 1 base; unmatched junction bases: 5. This CDR3 contains 14 residues. Per germline, CDR1 SNHLY and CDR2 FYNNEI. These data belong to a study of blood T cell repertoires in COVID-19. Overall study: Acute and convalescent COVID-19 samples came from the United States, Italy and Spain.

Here immunoSEQ multiplex PCR was the method, and the copy in TCRdb shows in-frame clones only, minus some. This sample has approximately 300,000 clones, with about 89% found just once. This chain connects TRBV2 to TRBJ2-7; TRBD1 matches 7 bases. This sequence was found in a man younger than 30 who had recovered from COVID-19. The source material was peripheral blood. The CDR3 bases are TGTGCCAGCAGTATAGACAGGGCTTCCTACGAGCAGTACTTC. Translating gives CASSIDRASYEQYF.